This paragraph covers one T cell receptor beta chain sequence. This clonotype was observed once. This receptor's antigen is unknown. Nothing much larger sits one base from this clone, and base qualities are not available. One read alone is a weak basis. The library was generated by RT-PCR. This sample was sequenced with an Illumina HiSeq 2500. TCRdb ran its own pipeline on the public reads, namely fastp trimming at Q25 and MiXCR clone calling, and kept in-frame beta chains. Each entry is one CDR3 protein sequence, shown with its most common DNA and genes. The sample contains 450,000 to 700,000 distinct CDR3 sequences, 14% of them found a single time. 11% of the sample goes to the ten largest clones. V trim: 4 bases; J trim: 5 bases; unmatched bases: 2. The CDR3 sequence holds 13 residues, the cysteine and phenylalanine included. The sequence is cut down to CDR3 DNA, 39 bases in frame from base 1. Taken from the germline V gene (reference sequence), the CDR1 and CDR2 loops are DFQATT and SNEGSKA.

This sample was taken from a study of response to subunit inactivated influenza vaccine (dated by TCRdb to 2016 to 2018). Background for the entire study: Deep quantitative profiling of the T cell receptor repertoire was used in the study to follow responses to a trivalent subunit inactivated influenza vaccine.

The paper as a whole reports these results and caveats: According to the authors, only a limited number of new T cells may be recruited by each seasonal influenza vaccination.

The chain links TRBV20-1 with TRBJ2-1; TRBD2 agrees with 10 junctional bases. The specimen was PBMCs from blood, collected 11 to 12 days after vaccination. This receptor was taken from a man aged 50 or older who received an inactivated influenza vaccine. Donor details come from another sample of the same person, matched by shared clones. The DNA reads as follows: TGCAGTGCTACCACTAGCGGGAACAATGAGCAGTTCTTC. It encodes CSATTSGNNEQFF.